This TCR beta chain was sequenced during a study of blood T cell repertoires in COVID-19. About the study: T cells, B-cell-depleted T cells, or PBMCs supplied cDNA or gDNA.

Original processing notes: Counts of nucleated cells, estimated from reference gene primer amplification, were obtained. The data were produced by immunoSEQ multiplex PCR, yet TCRdb's version contains in-frame clones alone and is incomplete. For V, J and clone size, that table is used; D and trimming come from the DNA. Of fewer than 300,000 clones in the sample, roughly 93% were seen once. The study recruited people aged roughly 18 to 95 years across under 25 US areas. Participant-reported clinical history was the basis for cohort assignment. In germline, CDR1 is MDHEN, CDR2 SYDVKM. The CDR3 loop spans 14 amino acids. Trimming at V came to 6 bases and at J to 0 bases, leaving 3 bases not matched to a gene.

The J gene is TRBJ2-3, the V gene TRBV28; 7 nucleotides align to TRBD2. Sequenced material: PBMCs or T cells enriched from blood (not recorded which). This sequence was found in a woman aged 40 to 50 with acute COVID-19. CDR3 nucleotide sequence: TGTGCCAGCAGAACTAGCGCTAGCACAGATACGCAGTATTTT. It yields the protein CASRTSASTDTQYF.